This entry is about one T cell receptor (beta chain). No antigen is known for it. Qualities for individual bases were not recorded, and no much larger clone is one base off. The sample is drawn from a study of immune heterogeneity within non-small cell lung tumors (dated by TCRdb to 2016 to 2019). For the study in its entirety: By histology, the tumors were a handful of squamous cell carcinomas, nine to ten non-squamous carcinomas and 1 tumor not otherwise specified. TCR repertoires were analyzed from roughly 60 tumor loci of fewer than 16 patients, whereas transcriptome data were available for only about 48 loci from 12 to 13 patients. For mutant peptides 8 to 11 amino acids long, netMHCpan-3.0 predicted neoantigen binding to the HLA alleles of each patient. To examine intratumoral immune heterogeneity, the study used whole-exome sequencing, RNA-seq and TCR beta repertoire sequencing on multiple spatially distinct regions of each NSCLC tumor.

The paper's findings and limits, for the study overall: A statistically significant but moderate positive correlation (R roughly 0.3) was observed between local T-cell repertoire clonality and local tumor mutational burden. Individual patients mostly had different high-frequency TCR beta clonotypes. Within a patient, the same dominant CDR3B clonotypes appeared at multiple loci, but different tumor locations also contained unique high-frequency clones.

The TCR template was genomic DNA extracted from bulk tumor tissue, and around 540 ng of gDNA was amplified for each sample. During surgery, multiple biopsies were taken from each primary tumor and placed as far apart as possible within the tumor mass. Patients in the study cohort, which was described as untreated, were newly diagnosed NSCLC cases going through curative surgery. The samples came from about 16 patients with newly diagnosed non-small cell lung cancer who were having surgery intended to be curative. The resected tumor masses were reviewed by two independent pathologists. Sequencing was performed only on DNA and RNA samples of high quality. A multiplex PCR system amplified the TCR beta CDR3 region, with a first 10-cycle round using 32 V-gene forward and 13 J-gene reverse primers. The first PCR round was done with a QIAGEN Multiplex PCR Kit, and the primer sequences were filed in Chinese patent CN105087789A. A second PCR round added Illumina universal primers using the Phusion High-Fidelity PCR Kit. TCR libraries were paired-end sequenced at 151 bp read length on the Illumina HiSeq X Ten platform. Concerning the study's data processing: Cutadapt removed reads without multiplex PCR primers, PEAR merged read pairs, and MiXCR with default settings called CDR3 regions. Shannon entropy measured repertoire diversity, and clonality was calculated as one minus the Shannon entropy divided by the ln of the count of productive unique sequences. Clonotypes present at frequencies of at least 0.5% were defined as dominant or high-frequency T-cell clones. The raw public reads went through TCRdb reprocessing: fastp at Q25, MiXCR clone calling, in-frame beta chains kept. Duplicate CDR3 protein sequences are folded into a single record with the most common DNA and genes. These V and J calls rely on TCRdb rather than the paper's analysis. A total of roughly 20,000 distinct CDR3 sequences appear in this sample, around 28% of them only once. The biggest ten clones account for about 4.6% of the sample.

The TCR sequence derives from a man aged 35-49 years with non-small cell lung cancer. Sequencing input: lung tumor tissue.

At the DNA level, the sequence is TGTGCCAGCAGATTATCTAAAGGTGGCTACACCTTC. This codes for CASRLSKGGYTF. This receptor chain uses TRBV11-2 and TRBJ1-2, with no confident D gene call. In the germline V gene, CDR1 corresponds to SGHAT and CDR2 to FQNNGV. The V and J ends are trimmed by 6 bases and 7 bases, leaving 12 bases between them. The CDR3, cysteine through phenylalanine, is 12 amino acids long. The CDR3 DNA has 36 bases and is translated from base 1. The full variable domain, completed from the reference TRBV11-2 and TRBJ1-2 proteins outside the CDR3, reads EAGVAQSPRYKIIEKRQSVAFWCNPISGHATLYWYQQILGQGPKLLIQFQNNGVVDDSQLPKDRFSAERLKGVDSTLKIQPAKLEDSAVYLCASRLSKGGYTFGSGTRLTVV.